These T cell receptor beta chains were read from a single sample in a study of blood T cell repertoires in COVID-19. Generated by immunoSEQ multiplex PCR, the TCRdb table keeps only in-frame clones and is missing some. Of 200,000 or so clones listed, roughly 80% are singletons. Source material: peripheral blood. All receptors come from a woman in her 70s with acute or convalescent COVID-19. Each CDR3 is given with its conserved first and last residue. A D gene is named only where the DNA matches it firmly. Rows give clone size only sometimes, using once, few, many, or a class for an expanded clone.

clone size: -
D gene: TRBD1
V gene: TRBV15
J gene: TRBJ2-1
CDR3 DNA: TGTGCCACCAGCAGAAAAACGGGACAGGACTACAATGAGCAGTTCTTC
CDR3 protein: CATSRKTGQDYNEQFF

clone size: -
D gene: TRBD2
V gene: TRBV19
J gene: TRBJ2-5
CDR3 DNA: TGTGCCAGTAGTCCTTTTGGCACTAGCGGGGAGACCCAGTACTTC
CDR3 protein: CASSPFGTSGETQYF

clone size: -
D gene: TRBD2
V gene: TRBV29-1
J gene: TRBJ2-1
CDR3 DNA: TGCAGCGTTGAAGATCTTACTAGCGTAGGGAATGAGCAGTTCTTC
CDR3 protein: CSVEDLTSVGNEQFF

clone size: -
D gene: -
V gene: TRBV21-1
J gene: TRBJ1-4
CDR3 DNA: TGTGCCAGCAGCGACAGGGACTCTAATGAAAAACTGTTTTTT
CDR3 protein: CASSDRDSNEKLFF

clone size: -
D gene: TRBD1
V gene: TRBV28
J gene: TRBJ2-7
CDR3 DNA: TGTGCCAGCAGTTTCCAAGGACAGGGCGCCTACGAGCAGTACTTC
CDR3 protein: CASSFQGQGAYEQYF

clone size: -
D gene: -
V gene: TRBV3-1/TRBV3-2
J gene: TRBJ1-5
CDR3 DNA: TGTGCCAGCAGCCAAGTTACGGCAGGGACCCAGCATTTT
CDR3 protein: CASSQVTAGTQHF

clone size: -
D gene: TRBD1
V gene: TRBV3-1/TRBV3-2
J gene: TRBJ1-2
CDR3 DNA: TGTGCCAGCAGCGTAGGACAGGGGTTGGGAGGCTACACCTTC
CDR3 protein: CASSVGQGLGGYTF

clone size: -
D gene: -
V gene: TRBV2
J gene: TRBJ2-5
CDR3 DNA: TGTGCCAGCAGTGAATTGAGCGGGACACAAGAGACCCAGTACTTC
CDR3 protein: CASSELSGTQETQYF

clone size: -
D gene: TRBD1
V gene: TRBV27
J gene: TRBJ2-7
CDR3 DNA: TGTGCCAGCAAACGGACAGGCCCCTACGAGCAGTACTTC
CDR3 protein: CASKRTGPYEQYF

clone size: -
D gene: -
V gene: TRBV5-4
J gene: TRBJ2-3
CDR3 DNA: TGTGCCAGCAGCTTGGGAGGCCCCTGGGAGGCGCAGTATTTT
CDR3 protein: CASSLGGPWEAQYF

clone size: -
D gene: TRBD1
V gene: TRBV7-6
J gene: TRBJ2-5
CDR3 DNA: TGTGCCAGCAGCTTACTGGGACAGATCCAAGAGACCCAGTACTTC
CDR3 protein: CASSLLGQIQETQYF

clone size: -
D gene: TRBD2
V gene: TRBV7-2
J gene: TRBJ2-1
CDR3 DNA: TGTGCCAGCACCCGGGGGGGAGGGCCTCACAATGAGCAGTTCTTC
CDR3 protein: CASTRGGGPHNEQFF

clone size: -
D gene: -
V gene: TRBV4-1
J gene: TRBJ2-2
CDR3 DNA: TGCGCCAGCAGCCCCGGGACTGCCGTGGCCGGGGAGCTGTTTTTT
CDR3 protein: CASSPGTAVAGELFF

clone size: few
D gene: -
V gene: TRBV14
J gene: TRBJ2-5
CDR3 DNA: TGTGCCAGCAGCCACCCGACAGTCCAAGAGACCCAGTACTTC
CDR3 protein: CASSHPTVQETQYF

clone size: -
D gene: TRBD2
V gene: TRBV5-6
J gene: TRBJ2-7
CDR3 DNA: TGTGCCAGCAGCTTGGATACTAGCGGGAGGGTCGACGAGCAGTACTTC
CDR3 protein: CASSLDTSGRVDEQYF

clone size: -
D gene: TRBD1
V gene: TRBV2
J gene: TRBJ2-7
CDR3 DNA: TGTGCCAGCACTGGGACAGGGCGTCGCCACGAGCAGTACTTC
CDR3 protein: CASTGTGRRHEQYF

clone size: -
D gene: -
V gene: TRBV5-1
J gene: TRBJ2-5
CDR3 DNA: TGCGCCAGCAGCCGCCGGCCAGGGGCTATCCAAGAGACCCAGTACTTC
CDR3 protein: CASSRRPGAIQETQYF

clone size: -
D gene: -
V gene: TRBV2
J gene: TRBJ1-1
CDR3 DNA: TGTGCCAGCAGGATGGTCAGGGTTGGCACTGAAGCTTTCTTT
CDR3 protein: CASRMVRVGTEAFF

clone size: -
D gene: -
V gene: TRBV27
J gene: TRBJ1-5
CDR3 DNA: TGTGCCAGCAGTTTGGTCGCAGGGCCCCATCAGCCCCAGCATTTT
CDR3 protein: CASSLVAGPHQPQHF

clone size: few
D gene: TRBD1
V gene: TRBV3-1/TRBV3-2
J gene: TRBJ1-1
CDR3 DNA: TGTGCCAGCAGCCCCTGGACAGGGGCCAAGAACACTGAAGCTTTCTTT
CDR3 protein: CASSPWTGAKNTEAFF

clone size: -
D gene: -
V gene: TRBV7-7
J gene: TRBJ2-5
CDR3 DNA: TGTGCCAGCAGCTTAGGGGCAGGGCTGGAGACCCAGTACTTC
CDR3 protein: CASSLGAGLETQYF

clone size: -
D gene: TRBD1
V gene: TRBV10-1
J gene: TRBJ1-1
CDR3 DNA: TGCGCCAGCAGGGATAACATACAGGGGGGAGGCACTGAAGCTTTCTTT
CDR3 protein: CASRDNIQGGGTEAFF

clone size: -
D gene: TRBD2
V gene: TRBV4-2
J gene: TRBJ2-2
CDR3 DNA: TGTGCCAGCAGCCAAGTCGGGAGGGCCGCCGACACCGGGGAGCTGTTTTTT
CDR3 protein: CASSQVGRAADTGELFF

clone size: few
D gene: -
V gene: TRBV27
J gene: TRBJ2-1
CDR3 DNA: TGTGCCAGCAGTCGAGCTAGCCCCCTACACAATGAGCAGTTCTTC
CDR3 protein: CASSRASPLHNEQFF